These T cell receptor beta chains were read from a single sample in a study of T cell repertoires in cytomegalovirus infection. Which antigens these TCRs recognize remains unknown. TCRdb re-analysed the reads in MiXCR, keeping a single row per CDR3 protein. The data contain 900,000 to 950,000 distinct CDR3 sequences, approximately 31% of them singletons. The sample consisted of cultured CD8+ T cells from PBMCs, taken from culture after CMV antigen stimulation. The receptors stem from a human donor in good health (CMV status not recorded). Some clones in this sample may be carry-over from other donors' samples. CDR3s include the opening cysteine and the closing phenylalanine or tryptophan. The order of the fields is J gene, V gene, CDR3 protein.

TRBJ2-1,TRBV27,CASSSAFYNEQFF
TRBJ1-2,TRBV7-8,CASGPGGFGYGYTF
TRBJ2-1,TRBV28,CASSLRGLAKSNEQFF
TRBJ1-2,TRBV4-2,CASSQEEGTDGYTF
TRBJ2-2,TRBV27,CASSLSAGNRWDTGELFF
TRBJ2-1,TRBV19,CASSIGGGRSHEQFF
TRBJ1-6,TRBV7-8,CASTPNFDIRDHNSPLHF
TRBJ1-5,TRBV9,CASSVDGTDSNQPQHF
TRBJ1-1,TRBV19,CASSILSRRRPNTAPLEAFF
TRBJ1-1,TRBV5-6,CASSLFGEDLNTEAFF
TRBJ2-1,TRBV11-2,CASSLPGQGSYNEQFF
TRBJ2-5,TRBV5-1,CASSSGTGGVKTQYF
TRBJ2-1,TRBV6-8,CASSYGLGTTYNEQFF
TRBJ1-3,TRBV27,CASRSRDRGPGNTIYF
TRBJ1-2,TRBV13,CASSPTSPYGYTF
TRBJ2-1,TRBV28,CASVWGDRYYNEQFF
TRBJ2-1,TRBV7-2,CASSPQGGRVHNEQFF
TRBJ2-2,TRBV7-8,CASSFPAGGPGTGELFF
TRBJ2-1,TRBV2,CASSGPSGTYNEQFF
TRBJ2-1,TRBV6-1,CASRHGDGTYNEQFF
TRBJ2-7,TRBV12-3/TRBV12-4,CASSTTGTGVKQYF
TRBJ1-4,TRBV7-6,CASSQRRELNEKLFF
TRBJ1-5,TRBV2,CASSDGTPEPQHF
TRBJ1-3,TRBV6-6,CASSTRRQGRVQNTIYF
TRBJ2-5,TRBV11-2,CASSLEGQYQETQYF
TRBJ1-5,TRBV7-9,CASSSLSYQPQHF
TRBJ1-1,TRBV4-1,CASSQREGGTEAFF
TRBJ1-2,TRBV12-3/TRBV12-4,CASSLQPTGDGGYTF
TRBJ1-1,TRBV4-1,CASSHHTEMNTEAFF
TRBJ2-1,TRBV7-2,CASSLRGRASSFDNEQFF
TRBJ2-2,TRBV7-9,CASSTLASPNTGELFF
TRBJ1-2,TRBV6-5,CASSYSGENGYTF
TRBJ2-1,TRBV12-5,CASGFSSGTSGGPMNEQFF
TRBJ1-1,TRBV12-5,CASGAPVPGSRGTEAFF
TRBJ2-1,TRBV12-3/TRBV12-4,CASSFVAGGHYNEQFF
TRBJ2-1,TRBV19,CASSPFDGYNEQFF
TRBJ1-3,TRBV7-6,CASSPQRGTRNTIYF
TRBJ1-5,TRBV7-2,CVSSSTRRNQPQHF
TRBJ2-3,TRBV12-3/TRBV12-4,CASPPVGVRVTDTQYF
TRBJ1-2,TRBV19,CACLWGYGYTF
TRBJ2-2,TRBV6-1,CASSERTGELFF
TRBJ2-7,TRBV27,CASSFGGGYNEQYF
TRBJ1-6,TRBV12-5,CASGRTGTGGELRSPLHF
TRBJ2-3,TRBV19,CASSTSPGTDTQYF
TRBJ2-7,TRBV20-1,CSARRGLNYEQYF
TRBJ2-3,TRBV6-1,CASSDVAGWEWGDTQYF
TRBJ1-2,TRBV18,CASSPLAGQALGTDGYTF
TRBJ1-4,TRBV29-1,CSVDRGGKLFF
TRBJ2-5,TRBV7-6,CVNSSLAGNLQETQYF
TRBJ1-4,TRBV27,CASSRGQGKEKLFF
TRBJ1-4,TRBV7-9,CATVTGEKLFF
TRBJ1-6,TRBV11-2,CASSLRGRPSSYNSPLHF
TRBJ1-3,TRBV9,CASSGGTGIGNTIYF
TRBJ2-1,TRBV6-1,CASSEPWLYNEQFF
TRBJ1-6,TRBV7-3,CASSLAQGNSPIHF
TRBJ1-4,TRBV7-6,CASSLRDRGFDEKLFF
TRBJ1-2,TRBV5-4,CASSLGRRGTFDGYTF
TRBJ2-1,TRBV14,CASSQDRVGNEQFF
TRBJ2-3,TRBV7-9,CASSEDGSTDTQYF
TRBJ2-5,TRBV14,CASSQEGPGKTQYF